The clone carrying this TCR beta chain was recorded at least ten times. Sequence at one end of the junction differs from germline and may be a read error. The data derive from a study of regulatory T cells in long-lasting Graves disease. Study as a whole: Graves' patients with a new diagnosis had received antithyroid drugs under 3 months.

The germline V gene encodes CDR1 DFQATT and CDR2 SNEGSKA (reference sequence). This CDR3 has 14 residues. This sample's time point: newly diagnosed GD, antithyroid drugs for less than 3 months. The TCR library was prepared using RNA isolated from PBMCs. The peripheral blood volume drawn was 8 to 9.5 milliliters, and it was collected into EDTA tubes. Through Arm-PCR of CDR3 regions and iRepertoire HTBI primers, TCR beta libraries were built. TCRdb re-called the multiplex PCR reads through MiXCR, storing one row per CDR3 protein. The sample records 500,000 to 700,000 distinct CDR3 sequences, roughly 15% being singletons. This sample also belongs to another study, concerning T cells in Graves' hyperthyroidism and ophthalmopathy. From that report: With the HTBI primer set, the TCR CDR3 went through a first round of RT-PCR.

This sample comprised peripheral blood mononuclear cells (PBMCs), obtained at new diagnosis, from a patient treated with antithyroid drugs. This rearrangement joins TRBV20-1 to TRBJ2-7, with 10 bases fitting TRBD1. The receptor comes from a woman aged 25-40 years with Graves disease. The CDR3 region is CSASRTGTGDEQYF. Written as DNA, the CDR3 is TGCAGTGCCAGCCGAACCGGGACAGGGGACGAACAGTACTTC.